This TCR beta chain was identified during a study of graft-versus-host responses after intestinal transplantation (dated by TCRdb to about 2021). About the investigation overall: Multivisceral, liver-intestinal, or isolated intestinal transplants were received by the recipients. Alloreactive clones were identified by sequencing pre-transplant mixed lymphocyte reaction products and comparing these products with unstimulated pre-transplant donor and recipient T cells. A peak of at least 4% donor T cells among recipient peripheral blood mononuclear cells was the definition used for donor T cell macrochimerism. All recipients received anti-thymocyte globulin induction followed by maintenance tacrolimus and steroids for 3 to 4 years. After intestinal transplantation, graft-versus-host and host-versus-graft alloreactive T cell clones in the graft, circulation and bone marrow were tracked using bulk TCR-beta CDR3 sequencing. Rather than going through the commercial service, samples from a few later patients were sequenced in-house on an Illumina MiSeq and processed with MiXCR. Of the roughly 25 intestinal transplant recipients enrolled in the cohort, one of whom was a retransplant, 3 patients without pretransplant specimens were excluded. What the research found in general, with its limitations: Patients with donor T cell macrochimerism had high GvH to HvG T cell clonal ratios in their allografts. Early after transplant, peak levels of circulating GvH clones were associated with declines in HvG clones. Conclusions were limited by the relatively low number and heterogeneity of intestinal transplant patients. GvH clones were detected in recipient bone marrow, and some appeared earlier in ileal mucosa or blood, consistent with an intestinal mucosal origin.

From its cysteine to its phenylalanine, the CDR3 spans 13 amino acids. Here the CDR3 DNA is all that survives: 39 bases in frame from base 1. V trim: 8 bases; J trim: 8 bases; unmatched bases: 9. The CDR1 and CDR2 encoded by the germline V gene are SGHTA and FQGNSA. To isolate intraepithelial and lamina propria lymphocytes from graft specimens, dithiothreitol, EDTA incubations and collagenase D digestion were used. Bulk TCR-beta sequencing was performed on serial intestinal graft biopsy specimens collected as late as 600 days after transplant. Library creation used the immunoSEQ multiplex PCR assay. High-throughput TCR-beta CDR3 sequencing of genomic DNA from most patients was performed by Adaptive Biotechnologies. Per the source publication's procedure: Adaptive's ImmunoSEQ software supplied the TCR sequencing data for roughly 17 patients, while MiXCR and VDJtools were used to process a few other patients. CDR3 nucleotide sequences shared between donor and recipient were removed because the origin of such sequences could not be assigned. Alloreactive clones required at least 2-fold expansion over unstimulated cells and minimum CFSE-low frequency of 0.002% (template counts) or 0.001% (read counts). Clones detected in sequenced pre-transplant spleen, lymph node, or MLR CFSE-low populations of the donor or recipient were defined as mappable. Cumulative frequency of alloreactive clones was calculated as a percentage of all sequences weighted by copy number. This is the immuneACCESS table as TCRdb keeps it, with only in-frame sequences that have V and J called. A part of the clones is gone; compared with another copy, unresolved V genes explain less than half, and the rest is unexplained. V, J and clone size are those of that table, while D and trimming were read from the DNA. For this sample the table gives approximately 63,000 clones, of which about nine tenths were detected only once. Roughly 1.7% of the sample is in the top ten clones.

For this clone: This receptor's antigen is unknown. There are no base qualities to consult, and no much larger clone falls within one base.

The chain is made from TRBV7-2 and TRBJ2-1, and TRBD1 matches 7 of the central bases. The sample was ileum tissue, taken around 350 days after transplant. The receptor's source is a human patient who received an intestinal transplant, so some T cells may come from the graft donor. This receptor carries the CDR3 CASRPDRVDEQFF. The DNA is as follows: TGTGCCAGCCGCCCCGACAGGGTCGATGAGCAGTTCTTC.